This TCR beta chain was identified during a study of T cells after yellow fever vaccination. Study-wide context: The authors prepared low-cell-number fractions using SMART-Seq v4 Ultra Low Input.

In its sample, this clonotype was seen many times. No antigen is known for it. Study-wide findings and caveats: Post-booster repertoires contained most primary-vaccination clones again (roughly 96% CD4, approximately 88% CD8). Within FACS-sorted repertoires, abundant clonotypes contaminating from the bulk population could be present.

The germline V and J ends were trimmed by 1 base and 0 bases, with 10 bases remaining between them. The germline gives CDR1 LGHDT, CDR2 YNNKEL (reference sequence). The CDR3 is 16 amino acids. The study made its TCR cDNA through 5'RACE template switching. That step introduced a universal primer site along with UMIs. TCRdb redid the calling of the 5' RACE reads with MiXCR, one entry per CDR3 protein. This table holds about 210,000 distinct CDR3 sequences, roughly 6.3% found once. The TCR sequence derives from a young man who received the YFV17D yellow fever vaccine. The sequencing used CD4+ T cells sorted from PBMCs, collected on the day of the yellow fever booster vaccination. The rearrangement links TRBV3-1 to TRBJ2-4, with D unclear. CDR3 sequence: CASSQGRRLAKNIQYF. In nucleotides, the CDR3 is TGTGCCAGCAGCCAAGGGCGCAGATTAGCCAAAAACATTCAGTACTTC.